This TCR beta chain was recovered during a study of human T cells and chemical hapten exposure. Germline CDR1 reads SGHDT; CDR2 reads YYEEEE. The CDR3 spans 16 residues. Trimming left V 0 bases short and J 1 base short, with 12 bases between. This clonotype was counted many times. TCRdb reprocessed the RACE reads via MiXCR and lists one record per CDR3 protein. This table holds a few hundred thousand distinct CDR3 sequences, around 5.5% found once. As for time point: pre-sensitization, week 0. As for treatment: therapeutic diphenylcyclopropenone sensitization with weekly scalp DPC. Here the sequenced sample was whole blood, taken in connection with sensitization to the hapten diphenylcyclopropenone (DPC). The TCR sequence derives from a woman between 18 and 29 years old with alopecia areata. Some clones in this sample may be carry-over from other donors' samples. This rearrangement joins TRBV5-6 to TRBJ2-3; D not certain. The CDR3 spells CASSLDPGTGTDTQYF. As DNA, the CDR3 is TGTGCCAGCAGCTTGGATCCGGGTACGGGCACAGATACGCAGTATTTT.